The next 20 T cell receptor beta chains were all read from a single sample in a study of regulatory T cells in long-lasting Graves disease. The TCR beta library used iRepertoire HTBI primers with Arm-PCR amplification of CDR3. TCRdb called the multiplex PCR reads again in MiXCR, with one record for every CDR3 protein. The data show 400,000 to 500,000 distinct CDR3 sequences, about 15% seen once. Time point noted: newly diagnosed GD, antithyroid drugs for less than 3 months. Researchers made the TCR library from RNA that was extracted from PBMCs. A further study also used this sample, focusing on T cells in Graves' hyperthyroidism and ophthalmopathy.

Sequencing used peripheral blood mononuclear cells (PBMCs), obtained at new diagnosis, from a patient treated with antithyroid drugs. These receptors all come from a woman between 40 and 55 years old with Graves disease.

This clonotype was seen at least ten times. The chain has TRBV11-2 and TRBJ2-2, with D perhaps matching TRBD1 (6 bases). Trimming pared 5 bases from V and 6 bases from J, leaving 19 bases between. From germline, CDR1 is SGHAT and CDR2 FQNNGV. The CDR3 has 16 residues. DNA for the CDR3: TGTGCCAGCAGCGGTCCTCTAGAACAGGGCCCCGGGGAGCTGTTTTTT. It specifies CASSGPLEQGPGELFF.

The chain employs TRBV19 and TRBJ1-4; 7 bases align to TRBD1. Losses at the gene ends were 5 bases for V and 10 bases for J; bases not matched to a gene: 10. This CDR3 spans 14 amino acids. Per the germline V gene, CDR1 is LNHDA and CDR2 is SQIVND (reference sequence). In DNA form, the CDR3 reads TGTGCCAGTAGTCTCCGACAGGGAGCGGGAAAACTGTTTTTT. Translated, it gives CASSLRQGAGKLFF.

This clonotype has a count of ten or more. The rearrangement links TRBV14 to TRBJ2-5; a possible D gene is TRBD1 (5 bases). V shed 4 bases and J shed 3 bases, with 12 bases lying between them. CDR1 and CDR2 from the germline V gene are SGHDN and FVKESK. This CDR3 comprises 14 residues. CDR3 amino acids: CASSPLGREETQYF. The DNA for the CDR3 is TGTGCCAGCAGCCCCCTGGGGCGCGAAGAGACCCAGTACTTC.

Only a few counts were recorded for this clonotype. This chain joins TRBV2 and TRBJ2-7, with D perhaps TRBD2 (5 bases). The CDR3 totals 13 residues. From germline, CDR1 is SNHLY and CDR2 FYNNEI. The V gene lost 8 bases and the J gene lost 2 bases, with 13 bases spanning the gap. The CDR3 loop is CASLERHPYEQYF. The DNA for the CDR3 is TGTGCCAGCTTGGAGCGGCACCCCTACGAGCAGTACTTC. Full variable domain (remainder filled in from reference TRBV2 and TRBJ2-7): EPEVTQTPSHQVTQMGQEVILRCVPISNHLYFYWYRQILGQKVEFLVSFYNNEISEKSEIFDDQFSVERPDGSNFTLKIRSTKLEDSAMYFCASLERHPYEQYFGPGTRLTVT.

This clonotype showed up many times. CDR3 nucleotide sequence: TGTGCCAGCACTCCGCAGGGGGCAAACACAGATACGCAGTATTTT. Protein product: CASTPQGANTDTQYF. This sequence joins TRBV7-2 and TRBJ2-3; 8 nucleotides align to TRBD1. Germline V gene data show CDR1 as SGHTA and CDR2 as FQGNSA. Losses at the gene ends were 7 bases for V and 2 bases for J; bases not matched to a gene: 8. The CDR3 is made up of 15 amino acids.

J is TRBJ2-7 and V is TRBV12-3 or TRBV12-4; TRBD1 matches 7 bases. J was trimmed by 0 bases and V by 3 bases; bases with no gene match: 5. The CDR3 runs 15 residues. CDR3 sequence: CASSFWDSSSYEQYF. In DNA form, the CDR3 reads TGTGCCAGCAGTTTTTGGGACAGTAGCTCCTACGAGCAGTACTTC.

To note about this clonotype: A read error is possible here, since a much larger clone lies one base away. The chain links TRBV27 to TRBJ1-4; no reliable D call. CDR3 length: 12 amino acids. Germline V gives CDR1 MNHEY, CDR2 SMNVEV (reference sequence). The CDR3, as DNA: TGTGCCGGCAGCCCAACTAATGAAAAACTGTTTTTT. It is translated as CAGSPTNEKLFF.

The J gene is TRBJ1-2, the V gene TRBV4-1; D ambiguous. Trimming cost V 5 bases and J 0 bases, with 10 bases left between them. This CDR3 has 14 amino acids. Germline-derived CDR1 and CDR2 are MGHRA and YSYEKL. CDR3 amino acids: CASSMGNSNYGYTF. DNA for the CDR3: TGCGCCAGCAGCATGGGGAACTCTAACTATGGCTACACCTTC.

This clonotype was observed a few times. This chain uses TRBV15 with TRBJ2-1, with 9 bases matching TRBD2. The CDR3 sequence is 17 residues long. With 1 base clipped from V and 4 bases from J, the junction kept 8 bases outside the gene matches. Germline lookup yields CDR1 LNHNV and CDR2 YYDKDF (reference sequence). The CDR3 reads CATSRVPREGRYNEQFF. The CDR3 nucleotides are TGTGCCACCAGCAGAGTCCCGCGGGAGGGCCGATACAATGAGCAGTTCTTC.

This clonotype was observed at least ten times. The CDR3 loop reads CASRLAEVLVYNEQFF. The CDR3 bases are TGTGCCAGCAGACTAGCGGAAGTGTTGGTCTACAATGAGCAGTTCTTC. The rearrangement uses TRBV2 and TRBJ2-1, with TRBD2 matching 8 bases. CDR1 is SNHLY and CDR2 is FYNNEI in the germline V gene. This CDR3 region has 16 residues. V was pared by 6 bases and J by 3 bases, with 10 bases of the junction left unmatched.

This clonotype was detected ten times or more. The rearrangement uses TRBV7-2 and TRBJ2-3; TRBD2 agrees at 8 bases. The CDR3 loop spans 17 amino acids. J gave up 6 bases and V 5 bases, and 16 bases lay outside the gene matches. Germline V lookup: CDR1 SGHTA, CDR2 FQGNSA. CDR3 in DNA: TGTGCCAGCAGCCACGGTAGCGGGGTTGATGTTAGGGATACGCAGTATTTT. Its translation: CASSHGSGVDVRDTQYF.

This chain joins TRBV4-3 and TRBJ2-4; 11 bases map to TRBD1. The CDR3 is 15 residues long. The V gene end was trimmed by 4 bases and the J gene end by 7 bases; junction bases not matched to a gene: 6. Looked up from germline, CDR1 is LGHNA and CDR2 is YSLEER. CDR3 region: CASSRQGQGGNIQYF. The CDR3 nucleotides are TGCGCCAGCAGCCGCCAGGGACAGGGGGGGAACATTCAGTACTTC.

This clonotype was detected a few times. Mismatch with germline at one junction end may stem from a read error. The CDR3: CASSHSDRVEKLFF. DNA of the CDR3: TGCGCCAGCAGCCATTCCGACAGGGTTGAAAAACTGTTTTTT. The rearrangement links TRBV28 to TRBJ1-4; TRBD1 matches at 7 bases. The CDR3 contains 14 residues. Germline V gives CDR1 MDHEN, CDR2 SYDVKM.

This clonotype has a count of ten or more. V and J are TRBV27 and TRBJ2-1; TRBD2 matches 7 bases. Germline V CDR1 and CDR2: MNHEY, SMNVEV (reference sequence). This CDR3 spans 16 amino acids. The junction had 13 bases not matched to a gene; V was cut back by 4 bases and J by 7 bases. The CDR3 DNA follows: TGTGCCAGCAGTTCCTCCCGGTGGGGGGGAAAGAATGAGCAGTTCTTC. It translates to CASSSSRWGGKNEQFF.

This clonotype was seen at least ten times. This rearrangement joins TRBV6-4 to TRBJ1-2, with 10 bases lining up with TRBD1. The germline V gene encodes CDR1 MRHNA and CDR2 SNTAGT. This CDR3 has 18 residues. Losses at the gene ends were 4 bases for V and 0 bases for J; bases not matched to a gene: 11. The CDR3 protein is CASSASGQGGRANYGYTF. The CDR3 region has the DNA TGTGCCAGCAGTGCCTCAGGACAGGGGGGTAGAGCTAACTATGGCTACACCTTC.

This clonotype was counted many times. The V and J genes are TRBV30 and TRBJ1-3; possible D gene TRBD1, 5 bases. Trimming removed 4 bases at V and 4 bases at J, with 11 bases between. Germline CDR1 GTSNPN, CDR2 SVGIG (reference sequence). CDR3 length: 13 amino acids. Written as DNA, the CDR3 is TGTGCCTGGACCCAGGGACCGGGAAACACCATATATTTT. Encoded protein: CAWTQGPGNTIYF.

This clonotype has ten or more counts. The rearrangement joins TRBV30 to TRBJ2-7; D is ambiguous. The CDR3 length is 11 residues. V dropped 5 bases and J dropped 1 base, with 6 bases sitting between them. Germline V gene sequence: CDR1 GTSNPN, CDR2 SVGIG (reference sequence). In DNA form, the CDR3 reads TGTGCCTGGGGCGTATCCTACGAGCAGTACTTC. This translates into CAWGVSYEQYF.

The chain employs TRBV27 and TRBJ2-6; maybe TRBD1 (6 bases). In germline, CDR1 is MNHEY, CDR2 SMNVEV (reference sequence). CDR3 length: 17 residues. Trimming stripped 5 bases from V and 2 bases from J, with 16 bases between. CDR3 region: CASSTEQGSPGANVLTF. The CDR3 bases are TGTGCCAGCAGTACCGAACAGGGCAGTCCTGGGGCCAACGTCCTGACTTTC.

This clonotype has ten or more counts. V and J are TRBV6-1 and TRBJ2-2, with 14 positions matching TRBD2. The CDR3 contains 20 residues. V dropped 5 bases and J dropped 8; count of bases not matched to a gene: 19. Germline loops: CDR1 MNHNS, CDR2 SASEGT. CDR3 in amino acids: CASSTAGQGGTSGSGGELFF. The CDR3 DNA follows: TGTGCCAGCAGTACCGCGGGACAGGGGGGGACTAGCGGGAGTGGAGGGGAGCTGTTTTTT.

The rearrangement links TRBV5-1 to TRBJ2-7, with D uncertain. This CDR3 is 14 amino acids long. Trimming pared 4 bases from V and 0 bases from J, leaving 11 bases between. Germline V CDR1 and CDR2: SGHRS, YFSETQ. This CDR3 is CASSLRGRSYEQYF. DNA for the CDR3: TGCGCCAGCAGCCTACGCGGACGCTCCTACGAGCAGTACTTC.